This T cell receptor (beta chain) comes out of a study of blood T cell repertoires in COVID-19. Whole-study context: Some COVID-19 samples were acute and others convalescent; all came from the United States, Italy and Spain. PBMCs, B-cell-depleted T cells, or T cells provided the cDNA or gDNA that made up the material.

Under the authors' procedure: By means of reference gene primer amplification, nucleated cell counts were estimated. Assay: immunoSEQ multiplex PCR; the TCRdb copy retains only in-frame clones and omits some. V and J calls and clone size are those listed in that table; D and trimming were worked out from the DNA. The sample has roughly 65,000 clones, roughly 86% seen once. CDR1 and CDR2 (germline): SGHTA, FQGNSA. V lost 2 bases to trimming and J lost 11 bases, with 18 bases between them. The CDR3 runs 15 residues. This chain uses TRBV7-2 with TRBJ2-2; possible D gene TRBD1, 7 bases. The sequencing sample was made of peripheral blood. This receptor was obtained from a woman aged 55-69 years with acute or convalescent COVID-19. Here the CDR3 reads CASSLSGQGGRELFF. The CDR3 DNA reads TGTGCCAGCAGCTTATCGGGGCAGGGGGGCCGAGAGCTGTTTTTT. Together with reference TRBV7-2 and TRBJ2-2, the CDR3 gives the full variable domain: GAGVSQSPSNKVTEKGKDVELRCDPISGHTALYWYRQSLGQGLEFLIYFQGNSAPDKSGLPSDRFSAERTGGSVSTLTIQRTQQEDSAVYLCASSLSGQGGRELFFGEGSRLTVL.